This T cell receptor (beta chain) was sequenced in a study of cytomegalovirus exposure and HLA in healthy donors (TCRdb year 2017). Concerning the study at large: An earlier analysis of some 600 of the donors reported roughly 300 Gb of sequence data and 117 million unique TCR beta sequences obtained from 150 million to 200 million T cells. The study aimed to test whether signatures of past pathogen exposure could be identified by cataloging public T cell receptors. To predict cytomegalovirus infection status, the study combined high-throughput TCR immunosequencing, statistical association of individual TCRs with disease status, and machine learning. Along with the roughly 670-subject first cohort, a separate validation cohort of over 90 different subjects was used. Among some 410 genotyped donors of the cohort, an average of 235,054 unique TCR beta nucleotide sequences were sequenced per donor, 15% to 20% of them non-productive. Donor age, sex, ethnicity and CMV serostatus were compiled together with the repertoire data. Approximately 330 gigabases of sequencing data and roughly 80 million unique TCR sequences made up an early release that covered roughly 670 HLA-typed donors. The T cell repertoires of several hundred subjects were profiled by immunosequencing and related to cytomegalovirus serostatus. In an earlier analysis of over 550 of the donors, high-throughput TCR beta sequencing was used to judge whether each TCR beta V gene segment behaved as functional or pseudogenic. In a later analysis, previously published TCR beta repertoires from several hundred donors were re-analyzed and high-resolution HLA genotyping was added so that TCR occurrence patterns could be studied. About five DR-DQ haplotypes were treated as single units for association and clustering because of strong linkage in the cohort. HLA typing included class I and class II loci at four-digit resolution. Every discovery cohort repertoire had been produced on one sequencing platform. In the later analysis, no new phenotypic data were used to find candidate immune exposures; instead, reliance was placed on TCR beta sequences and their occurrence across donors. Typing coverage varied by locus: about 629-640 donors for A, B, C, DRB1 and DQB1; roughly 500 for DQA1; some 610 for DPA1; 400 to 480 for DPB1. Of the 300 to 500 genotyped donors, 81% were placed in the genetic ancestry cluster associated with self-reported Caucasian donors. A later genetic analysis took genome-wide SNP genotypes for about 65% of the 666 donors and used that subset as a discovery cohort. What the work shows at the level of the full study, not this receptor alone: Most TCR sequences were observed very rarely across donors, whereas some public TCRs were present in many individuals. CMV serostatus was the only immune exposure information available for the cohort. In a later analysis, HLA-associated TCR beta chains showed more clonal expansion and lower generation probabilities than non-associated chains that were equally common. Because counts were too low, some 16 rarely observed V segments, including chromosome 9 orphons, were excluded from the earlier analysis of roughly 580 of the donors. A later genetic analysis associated a missense DCLRE1C variant with V-gene and J-gene trimming of TCR beta chains, and an independent cohort replicated the association. The presence/absence analyses assumed that sequencing depth was roughly uniform across donors, and that assumption may not be true. A later analysis associated 17,000 or so TCR beta sequences with specific HLA alleles at a false discovery rate of 0.05. The study listed approximately 160 TCR beta chains as associated with cytomegalovirus. A further reported finding was that TCR beta sequences accurately predicted the HLA-A and HLA-B alleles for most subjects in the first cohort. Correlated functional status among segregating V segments might be attributable to linkage disequilibrium, but an unknown experimental factor could not be ruled out. Some IMGT-functional V segments, including TRBV6-2 and TRBV6-3, could not be distinguished by the 87-base-pair reads and were therefore excluded. An earlier analysis of around 600 of the donors showed that most TCR beta V segments appeared in productive rearrangements either about 87% or about 30% of the time, which broadly matched IMGT annotations. According to a later analysis, TCR association rates differed among HLA loci, with DRB1 alleles showing the most associated TCRs and HLA-C alleles showing the fewest. A few of the identified cytomegalovirus-associated TCR beta chains were confirmed in vitro to be specific for cytomegalovirus antigens. A cluster of highly shared sequence variants was judged likely to be a technical artifact of the sequencing pipeline. In a later analysis, several top co-occurrence clusters were reported to appear linked to parvovirus B19, influenza, CMV and Epstein-Barr virus. The classifier was reported to diagnose cytomegalovirus status with high specificity and sensitivity in both the original and validation cohorts. Assigning TCR associations to individual alleles was difficult when HLA alleles, especially DR and DQ, strongly co-occurred. A later analysis found that most CMV-associated TCR beta chains appeared HLA-restricted, with HLA associations seemingly driven largely by CMV exposure. In this cohort, only TCR beta chains were sequenced, and detectable features were limited by the absence of alpha or paired-chain data. Because HLA typing was unavailable for some donors at each locus, only the typed subset was used in association tests. A later genetic analysis reported fewer N-insertions in productive TCRs among donors in an Asian-associated ancestry cluster than the roughly 720-donor mean. It was suggested by the authors that the approach could potentially be generalized to other disease states and immunological phenotypes.

The library was produced with the immunoSEQ multiplex PCR assay. A mixture of 60 forward primers for TCR Vbeta segments and 13 reverse primers for TCR Jbeta segments was used in the multiplex PCR. The CDR3 region of rearranged TCR beta genes was amplified from genomic DNA with a multiplex PCR assay. Amplified TCR beta libraries were sequenced as 87-base-pair reads on the Illumina HiSeq System. The authors' analysis ran thus. A later analysis tallied approximately 87 million unique TCR beta chains across the 666 repertoires, and around 9.9 million of those chains were shared by two or more donors. Raw reads were error-corrected and collapsed into unique sequences with a nearest-neighbor algorithm that merged closely related sequences to remove PCR and sequencing errors. To assign V, D and J gene segments, CDR3 sequences were aligned to IMGT reference sequences. For a sequence to be retained, a match of at least six nucleotides to both a V gene segment and a J gene segment was required. A rearrangement counted as productive if the CDR3 had no stop codons and remained in frame with V and J, and every other rearrangement counted as non-productive. Following IMGT convention, CDR3 was defined as the stretch from the second conserved V-encoded cysteine to the conserved J-encoded phenylalanine. In an earlier analysis of approximately 590 of the donors, sequences lacking an unambiguous match to a single V gene segment were excluded. An earlier analysis of a few hundred of the donors called V segments functional above 56.7% productive rearrangements and segregating when the between-donor standard deviation exceeded 5%. To diagnose cytomegalovirus status from the catalog of TCR beta chain sequences, a statistical classification framework was built. In a later analysis, TCR nucleotide sequences were compared against IMGT/GENE-DB human TR gene sequences so that V and J genes could be assigned. The TCRdist pipeline was used in a later analysis to assign CDR3 sequences and most-parsimonious VDJ recombination scenarios. A later analysis defined each TCR beta chain by its CDR3 amino acid sequence plus V-gene family, and excluded reads lacking a unique V-gene family. In a later analysis, some 600 highly shared, low-generation-probability nucleotide sequences were removed to address suspected cross-contamination and a sequencing artifact. A later analysis calculated a clonal expansion index for each public chain from normalized within-repertoire ranks of inferred template counts. Generation probabilities in a later analysis came from a VDJ recombination model fitted to out-of-frame rearrangements, and those results were checked against IGoR. Hypergeometric tests were used in a later analysis to score TCR-TCR, TCR-HLA and TCR-CMV co-occurrence, with a repertoire-size bias correction applied to the TCR pairs. To estimate false discovery rates, a later analysis permuted the HLA or CMV assignments 20 times. In a later analysis, co-occurring TCRs were grouped with DBSCAN, and TCRdist sequence similarity was added when clustering was performed within HLA-allele-positive subsets. Co-occurrence clustering excluded repertoires with fewer than 30,000 or more than 120,000 public chains, plus five with anomalous nucleotide sharing. The source is immuneACCESS, and TCRdb retained only in-frame sequences with V and J called. Part of the clones is not carried over; for the studies checked, unresolved V genes explain less than half of this, and the remainder is unexplained. That table supplies the V and J calls and clone size; D and trimming were determined from the DNA. Within this sample are approximately 140,000 clones, with 70% to 85% of them counted one time only. The ten largest clonotypes hold less than 2% of the sample.

Remarks on this clone: It lacks a known antigen. There are no base qualities to consult, and no much larger clone falls within one base.

As encoded in the germline V gene, CDR1 is SGHTA while CDR2 is FQGNSA. The CDR3 holds 17 amino acids from the cysteine to the phenylalanine. Left in the record is the CDR3 DNA by itself, 51 bases read in frame from the first base. V loses 2 bases at its end and J loses 7 bases; junction bases beyond the gene matches: 10. The cohort comprised some 700 healthy bone marrow donors. At the time of sampling, every cohort member was nominally healthy, though immune exposures that went unrecorded were likely present. The donor tested CMV seronegative, placing the donor among the 350 or so seronegative members of the cohort. Every donor gave a peripheral blood sample, and the peripheral blood mononuclear cells from that sample were used for TCR beta sequencing. The Qiagen DNeasy Blood Extraction Kit was used to extract genomic DNA from the blood cell samples.

Recombination joined TRBV7-2 with TRBJ2-1; 11 bases in between match TRBD2. The origin of this receptor is a woman in her thirties or forties in good health and CMV-seronegative. Sequencing was carried out using PBMCs. The DNA sequence is as follows: TGTGCCAGCAGCTTACGACTAGCGGGACTCTTACCTAATGAGCAGTTCTTC. This sequence encodes CASSLRLAGLLPNEQFF.